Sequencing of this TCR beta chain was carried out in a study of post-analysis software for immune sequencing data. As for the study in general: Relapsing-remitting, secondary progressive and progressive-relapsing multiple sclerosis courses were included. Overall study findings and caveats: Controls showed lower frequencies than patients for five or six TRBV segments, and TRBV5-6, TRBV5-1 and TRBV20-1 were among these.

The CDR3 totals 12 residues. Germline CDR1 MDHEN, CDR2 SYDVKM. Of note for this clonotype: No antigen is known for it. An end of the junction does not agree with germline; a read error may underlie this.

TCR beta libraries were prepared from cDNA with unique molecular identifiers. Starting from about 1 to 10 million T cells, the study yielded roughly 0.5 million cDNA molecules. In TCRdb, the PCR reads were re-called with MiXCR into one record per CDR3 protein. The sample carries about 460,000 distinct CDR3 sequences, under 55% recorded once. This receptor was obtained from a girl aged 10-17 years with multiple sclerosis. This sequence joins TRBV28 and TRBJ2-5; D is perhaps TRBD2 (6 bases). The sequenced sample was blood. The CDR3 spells CTSASGEEAQYF. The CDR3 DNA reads TGTACCAGCGCGTCGGGGGAAGAGGCCCAGTACTTC.